This T cell receptor beta chain was captured in a study of molecular identifiers for immune sequencing clone quantification. Sorting was used to obtain naive CD8 T cells (CD8+CD4-CCR7+CD45RA+). General observations from the study: Barcode collisions between identical TCR molecules could shrink estimates of highly expanded clone sizes. Under 1% of molecules in naive cells, but over 99% of effector molecules, belonged to clones above 20 RNA copies.

Listed TCR primers, together with previously described methods, were used for the bulk TCR libraries. TCRdb reprocessed the PCR reads via MiXCR and lists one record per CDR3 protein. The table has about 320,000 distinct CDR3 sequences, 20% to 25% seen once; the top ten hold roughly 0.8%. Trimming at V came to 0 bases and at J to 16 bases, leaving 12 bases not matched to a gene. Germline CDR1 and CDR2: GTSNPN and SVGIG (reference sequence). The CDR3 is 13 amino acids. This clonotype was seen ten or more times. The antigen is undetermined. The V gene is TRBV30, the J gene TRBJ2-1; 7 nucleotides match TRBD1. This TCR derives from a human donor in good health. Some libraries in this study had Jurkat cell RNA spiked in. The sequencing sample was made of naive CD8+ T cells from blood, with Jurkat cell RNA spiked in. Subset noted: FACS-sorted CD8+CD4-CCR7+CD45RA+ naive T cells. In DNA form, the CDR3 reads TGTGCCTGGAGTGTAATGGACAGGTCCTTTCAATTCTTC. This translates into CAWSVMDRSFQFF.